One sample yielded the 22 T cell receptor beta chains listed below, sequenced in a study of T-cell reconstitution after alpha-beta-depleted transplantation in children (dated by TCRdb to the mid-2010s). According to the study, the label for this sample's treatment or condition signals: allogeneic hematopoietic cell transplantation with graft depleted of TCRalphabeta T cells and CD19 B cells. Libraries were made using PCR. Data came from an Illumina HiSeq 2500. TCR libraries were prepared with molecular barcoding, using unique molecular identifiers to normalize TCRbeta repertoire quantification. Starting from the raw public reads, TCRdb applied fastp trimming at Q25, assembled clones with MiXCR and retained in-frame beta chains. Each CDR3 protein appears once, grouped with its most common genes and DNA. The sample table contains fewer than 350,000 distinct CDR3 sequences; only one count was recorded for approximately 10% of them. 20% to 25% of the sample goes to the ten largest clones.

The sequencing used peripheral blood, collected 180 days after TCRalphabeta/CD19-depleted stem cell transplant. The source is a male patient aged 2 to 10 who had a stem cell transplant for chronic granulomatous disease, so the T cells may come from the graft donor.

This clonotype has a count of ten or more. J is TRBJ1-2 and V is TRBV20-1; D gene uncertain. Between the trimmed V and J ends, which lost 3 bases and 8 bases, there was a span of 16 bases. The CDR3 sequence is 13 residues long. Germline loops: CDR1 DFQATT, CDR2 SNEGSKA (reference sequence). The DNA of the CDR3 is TGCAGTGCTAGCTTGGACTGGGGTTGGGGCTACACCTTC. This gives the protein CSASLDWGWGYTF.

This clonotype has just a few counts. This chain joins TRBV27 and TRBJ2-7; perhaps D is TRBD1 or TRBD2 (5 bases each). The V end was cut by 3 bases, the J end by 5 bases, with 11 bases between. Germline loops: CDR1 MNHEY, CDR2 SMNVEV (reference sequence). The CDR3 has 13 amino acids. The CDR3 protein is CASSFGTEDEQYF. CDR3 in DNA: TGTGCCAGCAGTTTCGGGACGGAGGACGAGCAGTACTTC.

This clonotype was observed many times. The CDR3 is CASSSGDGNTGELFF. The CDR3 bases are TGTGCCAGCAGTTCAGGGGACGGTAACACCGGGGAGCTGTTTTTT. V gene TRBV2 combines with J gene TRBJ2-2, with a tentative D call TRBD1 (6 bases). V was shortened by 5 bases and J by 2 bases, with 12 bases between the two germline ends. The CDR3 is 15 residues long. CDR1 is SNHLY, CDR2 FYNNEI, per germline.

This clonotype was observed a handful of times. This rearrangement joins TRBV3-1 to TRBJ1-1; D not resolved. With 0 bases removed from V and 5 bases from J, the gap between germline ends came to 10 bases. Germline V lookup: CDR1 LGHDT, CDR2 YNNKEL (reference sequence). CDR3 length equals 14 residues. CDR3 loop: CASSQDRAVTEAFF. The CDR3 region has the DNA TGTGCCAGCAGCCAAGATAGGGCAGTGACTGAAGCTTTCTTT.

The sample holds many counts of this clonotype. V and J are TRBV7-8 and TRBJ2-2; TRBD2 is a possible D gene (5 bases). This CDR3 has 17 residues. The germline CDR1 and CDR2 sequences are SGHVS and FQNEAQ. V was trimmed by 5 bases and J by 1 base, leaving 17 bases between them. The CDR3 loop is CASSPDRTGLNTGELFF. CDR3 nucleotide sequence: TGTGCCAGCAGCCCAGACCGGACGGGGTTGAACACCGGGGAGCTGTTTTTT.

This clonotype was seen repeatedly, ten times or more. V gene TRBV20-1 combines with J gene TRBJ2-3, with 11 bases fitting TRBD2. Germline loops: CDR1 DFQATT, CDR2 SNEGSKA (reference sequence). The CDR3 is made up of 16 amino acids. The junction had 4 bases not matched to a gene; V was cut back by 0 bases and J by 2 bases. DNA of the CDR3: TGCAGTGCTAGAGAGGGACTAGCGGCAAACACAGATACGCAGTATTTT. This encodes CSAREGLAANTDTQYF.

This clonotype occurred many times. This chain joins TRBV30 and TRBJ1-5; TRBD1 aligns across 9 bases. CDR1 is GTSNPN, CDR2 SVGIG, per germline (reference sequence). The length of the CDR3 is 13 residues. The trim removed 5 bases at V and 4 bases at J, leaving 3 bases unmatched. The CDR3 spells CAWGDRVNQPQHF. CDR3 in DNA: TGTGCCTGGGGGGACAGGGTAAATCAGCCCCAGCATTTT.

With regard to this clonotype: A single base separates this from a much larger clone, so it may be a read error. Here the CDR3 DNA reads TGTGCCAGCAGCCCCACTAGCGGAATTGACCAATACAATGAGCAGTTCTTC. Protein sequence: CASSPTSGIDQYNEQFF. The chain is built from TRBV28 and TRBJ2-1; 8 positions agree with TRBD2. Germline CDR1 reads MDHEN; CDR2 reads SYDVKM. J was trimmed by 4 bases and V by 6 bases; bases with no gene match: 14. The CDR3 is 17 residues long.

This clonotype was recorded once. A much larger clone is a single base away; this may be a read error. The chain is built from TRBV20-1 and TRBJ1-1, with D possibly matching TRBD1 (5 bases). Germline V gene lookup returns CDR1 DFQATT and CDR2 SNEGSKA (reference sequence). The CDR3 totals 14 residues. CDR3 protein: CRARRVQAYTEAFF. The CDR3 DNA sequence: TGCAGAGCTAGAAGGGTACAGGCTTATACTGAAGCTTTCTTT.

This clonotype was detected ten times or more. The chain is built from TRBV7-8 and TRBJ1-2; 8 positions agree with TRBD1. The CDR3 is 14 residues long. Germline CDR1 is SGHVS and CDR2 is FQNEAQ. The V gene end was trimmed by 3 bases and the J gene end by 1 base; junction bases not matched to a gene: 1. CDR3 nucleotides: TGTGCCAGCAGCTTGGGACAGGTTAACTATGGCTACACCTTC. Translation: CASSLGQVNYGYTF.

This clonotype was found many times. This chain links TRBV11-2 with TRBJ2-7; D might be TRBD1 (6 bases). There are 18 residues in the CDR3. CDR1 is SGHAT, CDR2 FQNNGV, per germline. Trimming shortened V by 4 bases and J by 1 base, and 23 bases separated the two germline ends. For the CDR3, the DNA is TGTGCCAGCAGCTCCGCCCGTGAACAGGGTCCATTATCCTACGAGCAGTACTTC. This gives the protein CASSSAREQGPLSYEQYF.

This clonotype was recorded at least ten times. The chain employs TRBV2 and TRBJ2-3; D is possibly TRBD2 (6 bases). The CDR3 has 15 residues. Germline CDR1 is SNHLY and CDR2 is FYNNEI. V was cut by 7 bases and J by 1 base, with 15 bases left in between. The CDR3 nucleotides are TGTGCCAGCAAGGTTCCGGGACTTCGCACAGATACGCAGTATTTT. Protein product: CASKVPGLRTDTQYF.

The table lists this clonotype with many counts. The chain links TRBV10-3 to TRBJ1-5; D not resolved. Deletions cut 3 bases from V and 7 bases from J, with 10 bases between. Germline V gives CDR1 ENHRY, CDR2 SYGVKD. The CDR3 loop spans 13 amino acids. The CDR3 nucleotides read TGTGCCATCAGTGATCGGGCGTCGCAGCCCCAGCATTTT. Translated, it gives CAISDRASQPQHF.

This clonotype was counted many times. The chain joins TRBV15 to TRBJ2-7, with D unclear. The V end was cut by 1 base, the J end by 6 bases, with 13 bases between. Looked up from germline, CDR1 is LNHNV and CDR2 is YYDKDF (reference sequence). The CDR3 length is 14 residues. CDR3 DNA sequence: TGTGCCACCAGCAGAGGTCCAGGCTCAGGCGAGCAGTACTTC. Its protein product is CATSRGPGSGEQYF.

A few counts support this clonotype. CDR3 nucleotides: TGTGCCAGCAGACACCCGGGGATTTACCTCCACTTT. This sequence encodes CASRHPGIYLHF. The genes are TRBV6-7 and TRBJ1-6; D remains unclear. TRBV6-7 is known as an ORF, though its function is uncertain. The CDR3 length is 12 residues. With 6 bases removed from V and 15 bases from J, the gap between germline ends came to 15 bases.

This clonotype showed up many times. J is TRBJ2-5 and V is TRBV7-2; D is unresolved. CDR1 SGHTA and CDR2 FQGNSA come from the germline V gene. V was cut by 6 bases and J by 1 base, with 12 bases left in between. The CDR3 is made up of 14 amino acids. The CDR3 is CASRSRPFQETQYF. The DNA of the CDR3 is TGTGCCAGCAGGTCCCGTCCGTTCCAAGAGACCCAGTACTTC. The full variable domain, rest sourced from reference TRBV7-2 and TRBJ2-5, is GAGVSQSPSNKVTEKGKDVELRCDPISGHTALYWYRQSLGQGLEFLIYFQGNSAPDKSGLPSDRFSAERTGGSVSTLTIQRTQQEDSAVYLCASRSRPFQETQYFGPGTRLLVL.

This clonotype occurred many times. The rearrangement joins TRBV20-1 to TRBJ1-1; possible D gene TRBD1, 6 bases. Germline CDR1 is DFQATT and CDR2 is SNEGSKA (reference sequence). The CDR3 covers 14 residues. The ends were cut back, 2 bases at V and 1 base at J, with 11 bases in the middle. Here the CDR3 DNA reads TGCAGTGCTAGAAGGGGGGGGACGAACACTGAAGCTTTCTTT. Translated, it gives CSARRGGTNTEAFF.

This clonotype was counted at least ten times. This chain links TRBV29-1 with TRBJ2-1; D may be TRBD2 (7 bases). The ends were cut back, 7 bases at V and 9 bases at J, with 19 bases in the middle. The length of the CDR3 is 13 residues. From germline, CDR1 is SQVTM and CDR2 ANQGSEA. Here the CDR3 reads CSARGGTSPEQFF. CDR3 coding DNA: TGCAGCGCAAGGGGGGGGACCTCCCCTGAGCAGTTCTTC.

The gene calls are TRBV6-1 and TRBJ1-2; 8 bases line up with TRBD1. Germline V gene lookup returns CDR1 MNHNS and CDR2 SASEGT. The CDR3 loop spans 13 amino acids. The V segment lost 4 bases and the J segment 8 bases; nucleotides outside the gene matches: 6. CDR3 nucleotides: TGTGCCAGCAGTGCGGACAGGGTATGGGGCTACACCTTC. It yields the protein CASSADRVWGYTF.

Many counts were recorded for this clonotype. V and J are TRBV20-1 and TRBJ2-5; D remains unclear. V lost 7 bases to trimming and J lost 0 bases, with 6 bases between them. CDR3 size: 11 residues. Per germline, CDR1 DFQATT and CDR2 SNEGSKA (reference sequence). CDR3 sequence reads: CSGDHQETQYF. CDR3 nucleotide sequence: TGCAGTGGAGACCACCAAGAGACCCAGTACTTC.

The CDR3 protein is CASSRGRGTTGELFF. As DNA, the CDR3 is TGTGCCAGCAGCCGTGGACGGGGAACCACCGGGGAGCTGTTTTTT. The rearrangement uses TRBV28 and TRBJ2-2; a weak D match, TRBD2 (5 bases). This CDR3 contains 15 residues. CDR1 and CDR2 (germline): MDHEN, SYDVKM. V was pared by 6 bases and J by 4 bases, with 15 bases between.

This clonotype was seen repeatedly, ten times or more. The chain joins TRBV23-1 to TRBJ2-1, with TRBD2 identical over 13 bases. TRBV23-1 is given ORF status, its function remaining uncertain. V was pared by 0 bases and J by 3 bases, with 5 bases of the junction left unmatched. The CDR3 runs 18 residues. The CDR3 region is CASSQSGLAGPLYNEQFF. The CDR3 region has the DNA TGCGCCAGCAGTCAATCGGGACTAGCGGGACCACTCTACAATGAGCAGTTCTTC.